A single sample is the source of the 20 T cell receptor beta chains below, sequenced in a study of ipilimumab plus nivolumab after autologous stem cell transplantation. Clones were read by immunoSEQ multiplex PCR, and TCRdb kept only the in-frame ones, dropping some. In the table there are some 14,000 clones, approximately 72% of which are singletons. The specimen was PBMCs, collected in a trial of ipilimumab plus nivolumab as post-transplant consolidation. The source is a male donor with primary mediastinal lymphoma.

The CDR3 coding sequence is TGTGCCAGCAGTTTCCGGGGACGCCTCAATCAGCCCCAGCATTTT. Its translation: CASSFRGRLNQPQHF. The genes are TRBV28 and TRBJ1-5; D may be TRBD1 (5 bases). V was trimmed by 3 bases and J by 3 bases, leaving 12 bases between them. This CDR3 contains 15 residues. Germline V CDR1 and CDR2: MDHEN, SYDVKM.

This chain uses TRBV28 with TRBJ2-7, with D maybe TRBD2 (5 bases). This CDR3 contains 16 residues. CDR1 MDHEN and CDR2 SYDVKM come from the germline V gene. V lost 6 bases, J lost 0 bases, and 18 bases lay in between. CDR3 in DNA: TGTGCCAGCAGCTCGACTACAGCTAACCACTCCTACGAGCAGTACTTC. Translation gives CASSSTTANHSYEQYF.

The chain recombines TRBV4-1 with TRBJ2-3, with D tentatively TRBD2 (7 bases). In germline, CDR1 is MGHRA, CDR2 YSYEKL. V was shortened by 4 bases and J by 2 bases, with 22 bases between the two germline ends. CDR3 size: 18 residues. CDR3 sequence (DNA): TGCGCCAGCAGCCGGAAGAGTCGGTCGGGGGGCTACACAGATACGCAGTATTTT. Translation: CASSRKSRSGGYTDTQYF.

This chain uses TRBV10-3 with TRBJ2-3; 8 bases match TRBD1. With 6 bases clipped from V and 5 bases from J, the junction kept 7 bases outside the gene matches. CDR1 is ENHRY and CDR2 is SYGVKD in the germline V gene. This CDR3 is built from 14 residues. CDR3 DNA sequence: TGTGCCATCAGGGAGACAGGGGTCCAAGATACGCAGTATTTT. It is translated as CAIRETGVQDTQYF.

This clone turned up a few times. The gene calls are TRBV5-4 and TRBJ2-7; maybe TRBD1 (5 bases). Trimming shortened V by 1 base and J by 1 base, and 9 bases separated the two germline ends. This CDR3 has 14 residues. Germline CDR1 and CDR2: SGHNT and YYREEE (reference sequence). The CDR3, as DNA: TGTGCCAGCAGCTTGACTCAGGGATCCTACGAGCAGTACTTC. Protein sequence: CASSLTQGSYEQYF.

The rearrangement links TRBV25-1 to TRBJ1-5, with unresolved D. V was cut by 4 bases and J by 4 bases, with 8 bases left in between. This CDR3 comprises 13 residues. Germline assignment: CDR1 MGHDK and CDR2 SYGVNS. CDR3 nucleotides: TGTGCCAGCAGTGCTCTTGGGAATCAGCCCCAGCATTTT. Amino acid sequence: CASSALGNQPQHF.

This clone was seen just once. V is TRBV5-1 and J is TRBJ2-5, with TRBD2 matching over 10 bases. The CDR3 is 17 residues long. The germline V gene encodes CDR1 SGHRS and CDR2 YFSETQ. After removal of 0 bases from V and 3 bases from J, the junction contained 8 bases not matched to a gene. CDR3: CASSLVAGGRKEETQYF. CDR3 DNA sequence: TGCGCCAGCAGCTTGGTAGCGGGGGGCCGAAAGGAAGAGACCCAGTACTTC.

The chain carries TRBV11-3 and TRBJ2-3, with TRBD1 matching over 10 bases. Trimming took 4 bases from V and 1 from J; bases not matched to a gene: 2. CDR1 SGHNT and CDR2 YENEEA come from the germline V gene. This CDR3 is 15 amino acids long. The CDR3 region has the DNA TGTGCCAGCAGCTCGGGGACAGGGGGCACAGATACGCAGTATTTT. Translated, it gives CASSSGTGGTDTQYF.

This chain connects TRBV19 to TRBJ2-6; D assignment may be TRBD1 or TRBD2 (5 bases each). Between the trimmed V and J ends, which lost 7 bases and 0 bases, there was a span of 19 bases. Germline loops: CDR1 LNHDA, CDR2 SQIVND (reference sequence). This CDR3 region has 18 residues. The CDR3 is CASISTGLFGSGANVLTF. CDR3 bases: TGTGCCAGTATTTCAACGGGGCTCTTCGGCTCTGGGGCCAACGTCCTGACTTTC.

This clone was observed once. This chain connects TRBV6-1 to TRBJ1-2; 8 bases are a match to TRBD1. The germline gives CDR1 MNHNS, CDR2 SASEGT. CDR3 size: 17 residues. The V and J ends lost 4 bases and 3 bases, in that order; junction bases with no gene match: 13. The CDR3 here is CASSARQGLRGDYGYTF. In DNA, the CDR3 is TGTGCCAGCAGTGCACGACAGGGGTTGAGGGGGGACTATGGCTACACCTTC.

The J gene is TRBJ2-2, the V gene TRBV27; 8 bases line up with TRBD1. The V and J ends lost 6 bases and 4 bases, in that order; junction bases with no gene match: 7. The germline CDR1 and CDR2 sequences are MNHEY and SMNVEV (reference sequence). CDR3 length: 15 residues. CDR3 sequence (DNA): TGTGCCAGCAGACCCAGGGGGCTGGTCACCGGGGAGCTGTTTTTT. It yields the protein CASRPRGLVTGELFF.

By sample share, this clone is large (0.1 to 1%). The genes are TRBV2 and TRBJ1-1; TRBD1 might be the D (6 bases). This CDR3 is built from 16 residues. V lost 2 bases to trimming and J lost 7 bases, with 20 bases between them. CDR1 is SNHLY and CDR2 is FYNNEI in the germline V gene. CDR3 nucleotide sequence: TGTGCCAGCAGTGAAACACCCACTCTAGGACAGAGTGAAGCTTTCTTT. It is translated as CASSETPTLGQSEAFF.

The chain has TRBV9 and TRBJ1-4, with TRBD1 identical over 8 bases. Trimming at V came to 4 bases and at J to 12 bases, leaving 5 bases not matched to a gene. The germline V gene has CDR1 SGDLS and CDR2 YYNGEE. The CDR3 contains 12 residues. CDR3 sequence (DNA): TGTGCCAGCAGCATAGGACAGGGACAACTGTTTTTT. Amino acid sequence: CASSIGQGQLFF.

The gene calls are TRBV9 and TRBJ1-1; D might be TRBD1 (5 bases). V was clipped by 0 bases and J by 0 bases, with 9 bases between them. The CDR3 totals 15 residues. In germline, CDR1 is SGDLS, CDR2 YYNGEE. The CDR3 protein is CASSVGQQLNTEAFF. In DNA form, the CDR3 reads TGTGCCAGCAGCGTAGGACAGCAGCTGAACACTGAAGCTTTCTTT.

This clone appeared a single time. The rearrangement links TRBV5-4 to TRBJ2-1, with 7 nucleotides matching TRBD1. The CDR3 totals 15 residues. The germline CDR1 and CDR2 sequences are SGHNT and YYREEE (reference sequence). J was trimmed by 0 bases and V by 4 bases; bases with no gene match: 4. CDR3 in amino acids: CASSPGTASYNEQFF. CDR3 DNA: TGTGCCAGCAGCCCCGGGACAGCCTCCTACAATGAGCAGTTCTTC. Using reference TRBV5-4 and TRBJ2-1 for the parts outside the CDR3, the full variable domain is ETGVTQSPTHLIKTRGQQVTLRCSSQSGHNTVSWYQQALGQGPQFIFQYYREEENGRGNFPPRFSGLQFPNYSSELNVNALELDDSALYLCASSPGTASYNEQFFGPGTRLTVL.

V gene TRBV6-1 combines with J gene TRBJ1-1; D ambiguous. CDR1 is MNHNS, CDR2 SASEGT, per germline. The CDR3 covers 13 residues. Trimming took 3 bases from V and 7 from J, leaving 12 bases between them. The CDR3 nucleotides read TGTGCCAGCAGTGAGCGGAGGCCGAGTGAAGCTTTCTTT. Translating it yields CASSERRPSEAFF.

The chain combines TRBV5-6 with TRBJ1-2, with D tentatively TRBD1 (5 bases). From germline, CDR1 is SGHDT and CDR2 YYEEEE. The ends were cut back, 1 base at V and 0 bases at J, with 13 bases in the middle. The CDR3 has 16 amino acids. The chain's CDR3 is CASSLNSGGANYGYTF. The CDR3 coding sequence is TGTGCCAGCAGCTTGAATTCGGGGGGAGCTAACTATGGCTACACCTTC.

The CDR3 bases are TGTGCCAGCAGCCAAGATACGCGAGGGACCCAGTACTTC. Its protein is CASSQDTRGTQYF. The V and J genes are TRBV4-2 and TRBJ2-5; no definite D call. Per the germline V gene, CDR1 is LGHNA and CDR2 is YNFKEQ. Trimming cost V 0 bases and J 7 bases, with 9 bases left between them. The length of the CDR3 is 13 residues.

The chain has TRBV4-1 and TRBJ1-4, with 7 positions matching TRBD1. The germline gives CDR1 MGHRA, CDR2 YSYEKL. Trimming at V came to 1 base and at J to 7 bases, leaving 12 bases not matched to a gene. The CDR3 has 17 amino acids. CDR3 region: CASSQAPRTGGGEKLFF. The CDR3 DNA reads as TGCGCCAGCAGCCAAGCGCCCCGGACAGGAGGGGGTGAAAAACTGTTTTTT.

The chain carries TRBV2 and TRBJ2-5; D unresolved. CDR1 and CDR2 from the germline V gene are SNHLY and FYNNEI. Trimming took 9 bases from V and 5 from J, leaving 13 bases between them. The CDR3 length is 12 residues. Here the CDR3 DNA reads TGTGCCAGTAGTTCAGAATATGAGACCCAGTACTTC. Its protein is CASSSEYETQYF.